The rows below give T cell receptor beta chains drawn from one sample of a study of T cells in localized non-small cell lung cancer. Profiling relied on immunoSEQ multiplex PCR, and the TCRdb table lists in-frame clones only, not all of them. The repertoire holds almost 65,000 clones, roughly 90% seen once, with approximately 2% in the top ten. The sequences come from peripheral blood, collected before any cancer treatment. Receptors were obtained from a woman aged 40-69 years with stage I lung adenocarcinoma. The CDR3 runs from the conserved cysteine through the conserved F or W. D genes are given only for firm matches. The size field is filled for only some rows; it gives once, few, many or a size class.

D	V	J	size	CDR3	DNA
TRBD2	TRBV4-3	TRBJ2-3	once	CASSLGQTAGGGTDTQYF	TGCGCCAGCAGCCTCGGACAGACAGCGGGAGGAGGAACAGATACGCAGTATTTT
TRBD2	TRBV4-3	TRBJ2-1	-	CASSQAWGLAAFSYNEQFF	TGCGCCAGCAGCCAAGCCTGGGGACTAGCGGCCTTCTCCTACAATGAGCAGTTCTTC
-	TRBV2	TRBJ1-1	-	CASSLKRLGGDTEAFF	TGTGCCAGCAGCCTCAAACGGCTAGGAGGAGACACTGAAGCTTTCTTT
-	TRBV19	TRBJ1-4	-	CASNNPGVGGEKLFF	TGTGCCAGTAACAACCCGGGGGTCGGAGGAGAAAAACTGTTTTTT
-	TRBV5-6	TRBJ1-2	once	CASSFGTGPYGYTF	TGTGCCAGCAGCTTTGGGACGGGACCCTATGGCTACACCTTC
-	TRBV5-1	TRBJ1-5	-	CASSLGVLVGAGQPQHF	TGCGCCAGCAGCTTGGGGGTGTTAGTGGGGGCGGGTCAGCCCCAGCATTTT
-	TRBV5-5	TRBJ1-4	-	CASSLGPVVQEKLFF	TGTGCCAGCAGCCTGGGCCCGGTAGTCCAGGAAAAACTGTTTTTT
TRBD2	TRBV19	TRBJ2-1	-	CASSPLSGGKHNEQFF	TGTGCCAGTAGTCCCCTTAGCGGGGGCAAACACAATGAGCAGTTCTTC
TRBD1	TRBV27	TRBJ1-6	-	CASSDRGGFNSPLHF	TGTGCCAGCTCGGACAGGGGGGGATTTAATTCACCCCTCCACTTT
-	TRBV5-1	TRBJ1-6	once	CASSLSPRRGNSPLHF	TGCGCCAGCAGCTTGAGTCCAAGAAGGGGTAATTCACCCCTCCACTTT
TRBD1	TRBV19	TRBJ1-1	-	CASRYPGTVNTEAFF	TGTGCCAGTAGATACCCCGGGACAGTGAACACTGAAGCTTTCTTT
-	TRBV9	TRBJ2-5	-	CASSVAGETQYF	TGTGCCAGCAGCGTAGCTGGAGAGACCCAGTACTTC
TRBD2	TRBV7-2	TRBJ2-3	-	CASSPTDSGGAADTQYF	TGTGCCAGCAGCCCCACAGATAGCGGGGGGGCGGCAGATACGCAGTATTTT
TRBD1	TRBV6-1	TRBJ1-2	-	CASDRVDGYTF	TGTGCCAGCGACAGGGTAGACGGCTACACCTTC
TRBD1	TRBV5-4	TRBJ1-2	-	CASSFDQTGDDGYTF	TGTGCCAGCAGCTTTGACCAGACAGGGGACGATGGCTACACCTTC
TRBD1	TRBV2	TRBJ2-7	-	CASTRDRAYEQYF	TGTGCCAGCACCCGGGACAGGGCCTACGAGCAGTACTTC
-	TRBV11-2	TRBJ1-1	once	CASNRDTDTEAFF	TGTGCCAGCAACCGGGACACGGACACTGAAGCTTTCTTT
TRBD2	TRBV11-2	TRBJ2-7	-	CASSLVLAGGAYEQYF	TGTGCCAGCAGCTTAGTCCTAGCGGGTGGCGCCTACGAGCAGTACTTC
TRBD1	TRBV7-6	TRBJ1-2	-	CASSLAATGGDYGYTF	TGTGCCAGCAGCTTAGCCGCAACAGGGGGCGACTATGGCTACACCTTC
-	TRBV29-1	TRBJ1-1	-	CSVASGFPNTEAFF	TGCAGCGTAGCCTCAGGGTTCCCGAACACTGAAGCTTTCTTT
-	TRBV7-7	TRBJ2-2	-	CASSSGAGTGELFF	TGTGCCAGCAGCTCGGGGGCAGGGACCGGGGAGCTGTTTTTT
-	TRBV28	TRBJ2-7	-	CASSPVGSTYEQYF	TGTGCCAGCAGCCCCGTTGGTAGTACTTACGAGCAGTACTTC
TRBD2	TRBV30	TRBJ2-1	-	CAWDKGLGGLFF	TGTGCCTGGGATAAGGGTCTGGGAGGGCTGTTCTTC